The clone carrying this T cell receptor beta chain was observed many times. Individual cDNA molecules received unique molecular identifiers. TCRdb used MiXCR to reprocess the 5' RACE reads, holding one entry per CDR3 protein. Of around 46,000 distinct CDR3 sequences listed, over 5% are singletons. The CDR3 consists of 16 residues. Germline values: CDR1 WNHNN, CDR2 SYGVQD (reference sequence). With 0 bases removed from V and 7 bases from J, the gap between germline ends came to 16 bases. This sample is part of a study of early T cells in non-severe SARS-CoV-2 infection. This TCR was sampled from an adult who was a healthcare worker with PCR-confirmed SARS-CoV-2 infection or an uninfected control (not recorded which). Here the sequenced sample was whole blood, taken at baseline. V gene TRBV10-1 combines with J gene TRBJ2-1; perhaps TRBD1 as D (6 bases). The CDR3 sequence: CASSESQGLAQNEQFF. As DNA, the CDR3 is TGCGCCAGCAGTGAGTCTCAGGGGTTAGCGCAGAATGAGCAGTTCTTC.